These 23 T cell receptor beta chains were all obtained from the same sample, sequenced in a study of blood T cells in healthy people across ages (dated by TCRdb to the mid-2010s). Preparation of the library involved 5' RACE. The sequencer listed for this sample is Illumina HiSeq 2500. A second PCR of about 7 to 12 cycles was run with a J-beta primer mix and a sample-barcoded 5' primer. TCRdb reanalyzed the raw reads on its own, using fastp at Q25 for trimming and MiXCR for clone calling, and kept in-frame beta chains. Merged by CDR3 protein, the rows form single entries marked with the most common genes and DNA. The sample table contains about 970,000 distinct CDR3 sequences; only one count was recorded for roughly half of them. The ten largest clones take up roughly a fifth of the sample. Sequenced: blood. Source of these receptors: a woman aged 60 to 75 in good health.

V gene TRBV10-3 combines with J gene TRBJ1-2; D is perhaps TRBD1 (5 bases). Per germline, CDR1 ENHRY and CDR2 SYGVKD. This CDR3 contains 15 residues. V gave up 6 bases and J gave up 4 bases, with 18 bases separating them. The chain's CDR3 is CAIRSGTDTTYGYTF. The CDR3 DNA reads TGTGCCATCAGATCCGGGACCGACACGACCTATGGCTACACCTTC.

V and J are TRBV6-5 and TRBJ1-6, with D possibly matching TRBD1 (6 bases). Germline CDR1 reads MNHEY; CDR2 reads SVGAGI. This CDR3 has 13 residues. Deletions cut 11 bases from V and 10 bases from J, with 18 bases between. Written as DNA, the CDR3 is TGTGCCTCCCTCAGGGGCAGGGGATCACCCCTCCACTTT. Encoded protein: CASLRGRGSPLHF.

This chain links TRBV3-1 with TRBJ2-1; TRBD2 might be the D (5 bases). CDR1 is LGHDT and CDR2 is YNNKEL in the germline V gene (reference sequence). This CDR3 region has 15 residues. With 10 bases removed from V and 0 bases from J, the gap between germline ends came to 16 bases. CDR3: CATKSSKSSYNEQFF. CDR3 bases: TGTGCCACCAAATCTAGCAAGAGCTCCTACAATGAGCAGTTCTTC.

The chain joins TRBV29-1 to TRBJ2-7, with TRBD2 matching over 11 bases. CDR1 and CDR2 (germline): SQVTM, ANQGSEA. The CDR3 spans 16 residues. The J segment lost 7 bases and the V segment lost 3 bases, leaving 14 bases of the junction unmatched. This chain's CDR3 is CSVEFGTSGWGNEQYF. In nucleotides, the CDR3 is TGCAGCGTTGAGTTCGGGACTAGCGGATGGGGGAATGAGCAGTACTTC.

The genes are TRBV20-1 and TRBJ2-1, with TRBD2 matching 10 bases. J lost 6 bases, V lost 5 bases, and 10 bases had no gene match. The CDR3 is 15 amino acids. From germline, CDR1 is DFQATT and CDR2 SNEGSKA (reference sequence). This CDR3 is CSALRAGGPGNEQFF. The DNA for the CDR3 is TGCAGTGCTTTGCGAGCGGGAGGGCCTGGCAATGAGCAGTTCTTC.

Ten or more counts support this clonotype. This chain uses TRBV7-6 with TRBJ2-7; D not resolved. The germline V and J ends were trimmed by 5 bases and 3 bases, with 17 bases remaining between them. CDR3 length equals 15 residues. From germline, CDR1 is SGHVS and CDR2 FNYEAQ. In DNA, the CDR3 is TGTGCCAGCAGCCCATTAATCTCAACGTTCTACGAGCAGTACTTC. It translates to CASSPLISTFYEQYF.

Worth noting for this clonotype: This could be a read error, since a much larger clone is one nucleotide away. The chain carries TRBV11-3 and TRBJ2-3; TRBD1 might be the D (5 bases). The CDR3 sequence is 12 residues long. Germline assignment: CDR1 SGHNT and CDR2 YENEEA. For the CDR3, the DNA is TGTGCCAGCAGCGGAAACACAGGTACGCAGTATTTT. The encoded protein is CASSGNTGTQYF.

This chain links TRBV20-1 with TRBJ2-7, with 7 bases identical to TRBD1. Per germline, CDR1 DFQATT and CDR2 SNEGSKA (reference sequence). This CDR3 is built from 15 residues. The trim removed 3 bases at V and 7 bases at J, leaving 15 bases unmatched. The CDR3 protein is CSARGPGGTTNEQYF. The CDR3 coding sequence is TGCAGTGCTAGGGGCCCAGGGGGTACCACCAATGAGCAGTACTTC.

The rearrangement uses TRBV12-3 or TRBV12-4 and TRBJ2-3; 8 positions match TRBD1. V lost 5 bases to trimming and J lost 4 bases; unmatched junction nucleotides: 11. The CDR3 covers 16 residues. CDR3 sequence: CASSGAGGAFADTQYF. In DNA, the CDR3 is TGTGCCAGCAGTGGAGCAGGGGGCGCTTTTGCAGATACGCAGTATTTT.

The chain joins TRBV29-1 to TRBJ2-3, with TRBD2 matching 9 bases. This CDR3 has 11 amino acids. Germline lookup yields CDR1 SQVTM and CDR2 ANQGSEA. The CDR3 region has the DNA TGCATTAGCGGGAGTTCAGATACGCAGTATTTT. This gives the protein CISGSSDTQYF.

This clonotype came up a few times. The chain links TRBV6-6 to TRBJ2-5; the match to TRBD1 covers 7 bases. Looked up from germline, CDR1 is MNHNY and CDR2 is SVGAGI (reference sequence). This CDR3 is built from 16 residues. J was trimmed by 2 bases and V by 0 bases; bases with no gene match: 6. CDR3: CASSYSGGVRQETQYF. The DNA of the CDR3 is TGTGCCAGCAGTTACTCAGGGGGCGTTCGGCAAGAGACCCAGTACTTC.

This clonotype has more than one count but fewer than ten. CDR3 sequence reads: CASSFTGTGGDEQYF. The CDR3 DNA sequence: TGTGCCAGCAGCTTTACCGGGACAGGGGGCGACGAGCAGTACTTC. V gene TRBV7-6 combines with J gene TRBJ2-4; TRBD1 matches at 12 bases. The last part of the DNA fits TRBJ2-7 better; the J call may be wrong. CDR3 length: 15 amino acids. Germline lookup yields CDR1 SGHVS and CDR2 FNYEAQ.

Only one count was recorded for this clonotype. The chain carries TRBV4-2 and TRBJ2-2; 9 bases match TRBD1. CDR1 is LGHNA, CDR2 YNFKEQ, per germline. Unmatched junction bases numbered 9, after V lost 4 bases and J lost 3 bases. CDR3 length equals 17 residues. The CDR3: CASSRIQGASDTGELFF. Here the CDR3 DNA reads TGTGCCAGCAGCCGTATACAGGGGGCATCGGACACCGGGGAGCTGTTTTTT.

This clonotype was counted only a few times. This sequence joins TRBV3-1 and TRBJ2-5, with a weak D call TRBD2 (5 bases). The CDR3 is made up of 13 amino acids. CDR1 and CDR2 (germline): LGHDT, YNNKEL (reference sequence). V lost 0 bases, J lost 9 bases, and 11 bases lay in between. The CDR3 is CASSQEDLGAQYF. The DNA for the CDR3 is TGTGCCAGCAGCCAAGAGGACCTCGGGGCCCAGTACTTC.

The CDR3 protein is CASSPLDLELAKNIQYF. The DNA of the CDR3 is TGTGCCAGCTCACCTCTTGACTTGGAGCTAGCCAAAAACATTCAGTACTTC. The chain is built from TRBV18 and TRBJ2-4; no reliable D call. V dropped 3 bases and J dropped 0 bases, with 15 bases sitting between them. CDR1 and CDR2 (germline): KGHSH, LQKENI. The length of the CDR3 is 17 residues.

This clonotype has just a few counts. The CDR3 is CASSLGAVVYYGYTF. The CDR3 DNA is TGTGCCAGCAGCTTAGGTGCCGTGGTTTACTATGGCTACACCTTC. The gene calls are TRBV7-9 and TRBJ1-2; D gene unclear. Germline V CDR1 and CDR2: SEHNR, FQNEAQ (reference sequence). CDR3 length: 15 residues. The V end was cut by 1 base, the J end by 3 bases, with 12 bases between.

The chain carries TRBV7-9 and TRBJ2-2; unclear D gene. The germline CDR1 and CDR2 sequences are SEHNR and FQNEAQ (reference sequence). Trimming stripped 5 bases from V and 0 bases from J, with 13 bases between. The CDR3 has 16 amino acids. The CDR3 DNA sequence: TGTGCCAGCAGCCCTAGACGGGCGCCGAACACCGGGGAGCTGTTTTTT. Amino acids: CASSPRRAPNTGELFF. The full variable domain, completed using reference TRBV7-9 and TRBJ2-2, is DTGVSQNPRHKITKRGQNVTFRCDPISEHNRLYWYRQTLGQGPEFLTYFQNEAQLEKSRLLSDRFSAERPKGSFSTLEIQRTEQGDSAMYLCASSPRRAPNTGELFFGEGSRLTVL.

The chain links TRBV13 to TRBJ2-3; TRBD2 might be the D (5 bases). The CDR3 has 16 residues. V lost 1 base, J lost 6 bases, and 17 bases lay in between. Germline loops: CDR1 PRHDT, CDR2 FYEKMQ (reference sequence). This CDR3 reads CASSLDVGEGADTQYF. In nucleotides, the CDR3 is TGTGCCAGCAGCTTAGATGTGGGAGAGGGTGCGGATACGCAGTATTTT.

J is TRBJ2-3 and V is TRBV29-1; TRBD2 is a possible D gene (5 bases). The CDR3 has 12 residues. Trimming stripped 6 bases from V and 1 base from J, with 8 bases between. Germline loops: CDR1 SQVTM, CDR2 ANQGSEA. The DNA for the CDR3 is TGCAGCGTCAACGGGGGCACAGATACGCAGTATTTT. This encodes CSVNGGTDTQYF.

The V call is TRBV29-1, the J call TRBJ1-1; possibly TRBD1 for D (5 bases). Germline CDR1 SQVTM, CDR2 ANQGSEA. The V gene lost 4 bases and the J gene lost 4 bases, with 13 bases spanning the gap. This CDR3 comprises 13 residues. This CDR3 reads CSVAAGTSTEAFF. CDR3 coding DNA: TGCAGCGTTGCGGCAGGGACCTCCACTGAAGCTTTCTTT.

The chain has TRBV5-1 and TRBJ2-7; TRBD2 is a possible D gene (5 bases). CDR1 and CDR2 (germline): SGHRS, YFSETQ. The CDR3 totals 15 residues. V was pared by 2 bases and J by 4 bases, with 16 bases between. CDR3 loop: CASSFLLRGEYEQYF. The CDR3 DNA sequence: TGCGCCAGCAGCTTCCTCCTCCGTGGGGAGTACGAGCAGTACTTC.

The rearrangement links TRBV20-1 to TRBJ2-3; 10 bases are a match to TRBD1. The CDR3 covers 19 residues. The J segment lost 0 bases and the V segment lost 6 bases, leaving 18 bases of the junction unmatched. Germline V gene lookup returns CDR1 DFQATT and CDR2 SNEGSKA (reference sequence). In DNA, the CDR3 is TGCAGTGCGCTCCGGGACAGGGGTGACCTAGGGTCTAGCACAGATACGCAGTATTTT. Amino acid sequence: CSALRDRGDLGSSTDTQYF.

This clonotype was seen a few times. The chain links TRBV7-2 to TRBJ2-3; 10 bases are shared with TRBD2. The CDR3 loop spans 17 amino acids. V trimming: 5 bases; J trimming: 2 bases; junction bases outside the gene matches: 10. Germline V gene sequence: CDR1 SGHTA, CDR2 FQGNSA. CDR3 loop: CASSTDALAGYTDTQYF. DNA for the CDR3: TGTGCCAGCAGCACCGACGCACTAGCGGGGTACACAGATACGCAGTATTTT.